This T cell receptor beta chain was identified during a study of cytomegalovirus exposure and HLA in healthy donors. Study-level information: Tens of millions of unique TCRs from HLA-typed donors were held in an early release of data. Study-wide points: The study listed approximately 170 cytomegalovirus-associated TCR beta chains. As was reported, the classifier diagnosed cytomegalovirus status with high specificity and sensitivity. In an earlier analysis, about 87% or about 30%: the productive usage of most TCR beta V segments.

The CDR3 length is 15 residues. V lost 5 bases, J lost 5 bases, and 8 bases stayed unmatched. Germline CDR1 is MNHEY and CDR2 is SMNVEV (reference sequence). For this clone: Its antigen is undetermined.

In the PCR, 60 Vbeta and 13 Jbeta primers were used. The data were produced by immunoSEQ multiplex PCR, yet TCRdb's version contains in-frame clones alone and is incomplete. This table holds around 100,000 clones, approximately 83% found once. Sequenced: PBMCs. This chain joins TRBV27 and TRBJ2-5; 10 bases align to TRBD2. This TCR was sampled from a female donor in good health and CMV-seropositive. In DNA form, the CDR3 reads TGTGCCAGCAGTCCACTAACTAGCGGGGCGGAGACCCAGTACTTC. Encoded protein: CASSPLTSGAETQYF.